These T cell receptor beta chains were read from a single sample in a study of OX40 agonist ivuxolimab in advanced cancers. The data were produced by immunoSEQ multiplex PCR, yet TCRdb's version contains in-frame clones alone and is incomplete. The table shows some 50,000 clones, with about 81% occurring only once. The specimen was CD4+ or CD8+ T cells sorted from blood, collected in a trial of the OX40 agonist ivuxolimab. The receptors stem from an adult with an advanced solid tumor such as melanoma, head and neck, liver or kidney cancer. CDR3s include the opening cysteine and the closing phenylalanine or tryptophan. The D gene is left open where the match is weak. Clone size is stated in some rows and not others, as once, few, many or a class when expanded.

D gene: .
clone size: .
J gene: TRBJ2-7
V gene: TRBV5-1
CDR3 DNA: TGCGCCAGCAGCTTGGGCAGGGCTTCCCCCTACGAGCAGTACTTC
CDR3 protein: CASSLGRASPYEQYF

D gene: .
clone size: .
J gene: TRBJ2-5
V gene: TRBV11-3
CDR3 DNA: TGTGCCAGCAGCTCCCGCGGACAGTTCCAAGAGACCCAGTACTTC
CDR3 protein: CASSSRGQFQETQYF

D gene: .
clone size: .
J gene: TRBJ2-1
V gene: TRBV7-3
CDR3 DNA: TGTGCCAGCAGCCTATATTCGGCGGACAGTGAGCAGTTCTTC
CDR3 protein: CASSLYSADSEQFF

D gene: TRBD1
clone size: few
J gene: TRBJ1-1
V gene: TRBV28
CDR3 DNA: TGTGCCAGCAGTTTATTGGGACAGGGAGGCCCCCTGACTGAAGCTTTCTTT
CDR3 protein: CASSLLGQGGPLTEAFF

D gene: .
clone size: few
J gene: TRBJ1-5
V gene: TRBV2
CDR3 DNA: TGTGCCAGCAGTTTCGGAGGGACTGGCAATCAGCCCCAGCATTTT
CDR3 protein: CASSFGGTGNQPQHF

D gene: .
clone size: .
J gene: TRBJ2-7
V gene: TRBV11-2
CDR3 DNA: TGTGCCAGCAGCTTAGTCCCAGGGATAAACGAGCAGTACTTC
CDR3 protein: CASSLVPGINEQYF

D gene: .
clone size: .
J gene: TRBJ2-7
V gene: TRBV18
CDR3 DNA: TGTGCCAGCTCAGCGGGGGCGAACTACGAGCAGTACTTC
CDR3 protein: CASSAGANYEQYF

D gene: .
clone size: once
J gene: TRBJ2-5
V gene: TRBV6-1
CDR3 DNA: TGTGCCAGCACTTCGGTGGAGACCCAGTACTTC
CDR3 protein: CASTSVETQYF

D gene: TRBD1
clone size: .
J gene: TRBJ1-3
V gene: TRBV7-9
CDR3 DNA: TGTGCCAGCGTTTCCGGACAGGGGGCTGGAAACACCATATATTTT
CDR3 protein: CASVSGQGAGNTIYF

D gene: .
clone size: .
J gene: TRBJ1-4
V gene: TRBV27
CDR3 DNA: TGTGCCAGCAGTCCATCAGCCGGAGGGGGTAGGAATGAAAAACTGTTTTTT
CDR3 protein: CASSPSAGGGRNEKLFF

D gene: TRBD2
clone size: few
J gene: TRBJ2-5
V gene: TRBV19
CDR3 DNA: TGTGCCAGTAGTACCGGACTAGCGGGGGGGCTAGAGACCCAGTACTTC
CDR3 protein: CASSTGLAGGLETQYF

D gene: .
clone size: .
J gene: TRBJ1-2
V gene: TRBV6-1
CDR3 DNA: TGTGCCATTGAAAACTATGGCTACACCTTC
CDR3 protein: CAIENYGYTF

D gene: TRBD1
clone size: .
J gene: TRBJ2-5
V gene: TRBV10-3
CDR3 DNA: TGTGCCATCAGTACAGGGACAGGGGGGGAGACCCAGTACTTC
CDR3 protein: CAISTGTGGETQYF

D gene: .
clone size: .
J gene: TRBJ2-3
V gene: TRBV27
CDR3 DNA: TGTGCCAGCAGCGCCAGCTATAGCACAGATACGCAGTATTTT
CDR3 protein: CASSASYSTDTQYF

D gene: .
clone size: .
J gene: TRBJ2-6
V gene: TRBV5-4
CDR3 DNA: TGTGCCAGCAGCTTGGCGGGGCCCAACGTCCTGACTTTC
CDR3 protein: CASSLAGPNVLTF

D gene: TRBD1
clone size: .
J gene: TRBJ2-5
V gene: TRBV9
CDR3 DNA: TGTGCCAGCAGCGTAGGGACAGGGGACCAAGAGACCCAGTACTTC
CDR3 protein: CASSVGTGDQETQYF

D gene: .
clone size: .
J gene: TRBJ1-3
V gene: TRBV4-1
CDR3 DNA: TGCGCCAGCAGCCAAGAAGTGGTATTCTCTGGAAACACCATATATTTT
CDR3 protein: CASSQEVVFSGNTIYF

D gene: .
clone size: .
J gene: TRBJ2-5
V gene: TRBV7-3
CDR3 DNA: TGTGCCAGCAGCTCGGGGCGTGAGGAGACCCAGTACTTC
CDR3 protein: CASSSGREETQYF

D gene: TRBD2
clone size: once
J gene: TRBJ2-3
V gene: TRBV7-9
CDR3 DNA: TGTGCCAGCAGCTTAGGCCTAGCGGGGCCCGACACAGATACGCAGTATTTT
CDR3 protein: CASSLGLAGPDTDTQYF

D gene: TRBD1
clone size: .
J gene: TRBJ2-7
V gene: TRBV5-4
CDR3 DNA: TGTGCCAGCAGCTATCGACAGGGGGAGCAGTACTTC
CDR3 protein: CASSYRQGEQYF

D gene: .
clone size: .
J gene: TRBJ1-2
V gene: TRBV5-6
CDR3 DNA: TGTGCCAGCAGCTTGGAGTCAGAAGGTGGCTACACCTTC
CDR3 protein: CASSLESEGGYTF

D gene: .
clone size: once
J gene: TRBJ1-1
V gene: TRBV28
CDR3 DNA: TGTGCCAGCAGTTTTGGGGGCGCGGTGAACACTGAAGCTTTCTTT
CDR3 protein: CASSFGGAVNTEAFF

D gene: TRBD1
clone size: few
J gene: TRBJ1-1
V gene: TRBV6-1
CDR3 DNA: TGTGCCAGCAGGACAGGGTATTTGACTGAAGCTTTCTTT
CDR3 protein: CASRTGYLTEAFF

D gene: .
clone size: .
J gene: TRBJ1-4
V gene: TRBV28
CDR3 DNA: TGTGCCAGCAGGGCGAGGGGGTCCAATGAAAAACTGTTTTTT
CDR3 protein: CASRARGSNEKLFF

D gene: TRBD1
clone size: .
J gene: TRBJ2-3
V gene: TRBV6-1
CDR3 DNA: TGTGCCAGCAGTGAACAGGGGGTTGGAGATACGCAGTATTTT
CDR3 protein: CASSEQGVGDTQYF

D gene: TRBD1
clone size: .
J gene: TRBJ1-1
V gene: TRBV29-1
CDR3 DNA: TGCAGCGTGGGTGGGACAGGGGGCACTGAAGCTTTCTTT
CDR3 protein: CSVGGTGGTEAFF

D gene: .
clone size: .
J gene: TRBJ1-1
V gene: TRBV25-1
CDR3 DNA: TGTGCCAGCAGTATTAATCGAGGAATGAACACTGAAGCTTTCTTT
CDR3 protein: CASSINRGMNTEAFF

D gene: .
clone size: .
J gene: TRBJ2-7
V gene: TRBV27
CDR3 DNA: TGTGCCAGCAGTTTAGTCAGAAACTACGAGCAGTACTTC
CDR3 protein: CASSLVRNYEQYF

D gene: .
clone size: .
J gene: TRBJ1-5
V gene: TRBV6-5
CDR3 DNA: TGTGCCAGCAGCCGCCAGGGAGGCAATCAGCCCCAGCATTTT
CDR3 protein: CASSRQGGNQPQHF

D gene: TRBD2
clone size: .
J gene: TRBJ2-5
V gene: TRBV5-6
CDR3 DNA: TGTGCCAGCAGCTGGGGACTAGCGGGGGGGTTCGAGACCCAGTACTTC
CDR3 protein: CASSWGLAGGFETQYF

D gene: .
clone size: .
J gene: TRBJ1-6
V gene: TRBV6-5
CDR3 DNA: TGTGCCAGCAGTTACTCCGGGGGCGCGAGCCACTTT
CDR3 protein: CASSYSGGASHF

D gene: .
clone size: .
J gene: TRBJ1-4
V gene: TRBV28
CDR3 DNA: TGTGCCAGCAGTTTAGGACAGACGGAAAAACTGTTTTTT
CDR3 protein: CASSLGQTEKLFF